This T cell receptor (beta chain) was sequenced for a study of blood T cell repertoires in COVID-19. Study-wide background: Acute and convalescent COVID-19 specimens originated in the United States, Italy and Spain.

The trim removed 2 bases at V and 1 base at J, leaving 2 bases unmatched. The CDR3 spans 14 residues. Looked up from germline, CDR1 is SEHNR and CDR2 is FQNEAQ (reference sequence). The assay was immunoSEQ multiplex PCR, and TCRdb's table has in-frame clones only and misses some. The sample has about 320,000 clones, 89% seen once. The age range of participants was roughly 18 to 90 years, with residence in roughly 25 US areas. Cohort assignment relied on participant-reported clinical history. For recovered donors of Cohort 3, there were two negative PCRs, clearance, or symptom resolution. The sequenced material came from PBMCs or T cells enriched from blood (not recorded which). This TCR was sampled from a man in his sixties who had recovered from COVID-19. The chain uses TRBV7-9 and TRBJ2-7, with 7 nucleotides matching TRBD1. CDR3 sequence (DNA): TGTGCCAGCAGCTTATTGACAGGGTCCTACGAGCAGTACTTC. Protein product: CASSLLTGSYEQYF. The variable domain in full, completed from reference TRBV7-9 and TRBJ2-7, reads DTGVSQNPRHKITKRGQNVTFRCDPISEHNRLYWYRQTLGQGPEFLTYFQNEAQLEKSRLLSDRFSAERPKGSFSTLEIQRTEQGDSAMYLCASSLLTGSYEQYFGPGTRLTVT.